This T cell receptor beta chain was documented in a study of blood T cell repertoires in COVID-19 (dated by TCRdb to the early 2020s). General notes on the study: The collaborator samples originated in the United States, Italy and Spain and spanned the acute and convalescent phases of COVID-19. The prospective study material was composed of cDNA or gDNA derived from T cells, B-cell-depleted T cells, or PBMCs. The dataset comprised deeply sampled blood TCRbeta repertoires from subjects exposed to, actively infected with, or recovered from COVID-19. The repertoires were released in a freely available public database meant as a resource for research on the immune response to SARS-CoV-2. Samples were obtained from the ongoing ImmuneRACE study (first 160 participants) and from 950 to 1,500 subjects provided by 6 global collaborators. A de-identified subject ID, COVID-19 status, age in years and sex were almost always included in the sample metadata. Where HLA class I and class II types were available, the types were taken from metadata supplied by the sample provider, not from assay-based typing. The study at large found these results: The amount of clinical and demographic metadata varied by source and participant and was provided uncurated.

The immunoSEQ Assay, a bias-controlled multiplex PCR, was used to amplify TCRbeta CDR3 regions from genomic DNA. In the original analysis: The number of nucleated cells in each sample was estimated from the amplification of reference gene primers within the assay. To quantify the absolute abundance of each unique TCRbeta CDR3 rearrangement, sequence reads were collapsed and filtered. For each sample, productive Simpson clonality was calculated by taking the square root of Simpson's diversity index across productive rearrangements. As stored in TCRdb, this immuneACCESS dataset retains in-frame rearrangements with V and J assigned. A fraction of the clones does not appear; measured against another copy, unresolved V genes explain less than half of the discrepancy, and the remainder lacks a known reason. That table furnishes V, J and clone size, whereas the DNA furnished D and trimming. The sample contains 150,000 to 200,000 clones, around 83% of them found a single time. The ten biggest clones cover under 10% of the sample.

In Seattle, one collaborating source enrolled patients while the infection was active and tracked those patients longitudinally over the course of disease. Whole blood was collected in K2EDTA tubes by collaborating institutions according to the institutions' own protocols. For TCRbeta analysis, collaborator samples were shipped as frozen whole blood, as isolated PBMCs, or as DNA extracted from either sample type. The germline V gene encodes CDR1 SEHNR and CDR2 FQNEAQ (reference sequence). V and J are trimmed by 5 bases and 3 bases, and the gene matches miss 8 bases of the junction. Inclusive of the bounding cysteine and phenylalanine, the CDR3 is 15 residues long. The kept DNA is CDR3 alone, 45 bases in frame from the first base. Concerning this clone: What antigen it recognizes has not been identified. Per-base quality was not reported, and no clone a single base away is much larger than it.

The sequence was obtained from a woman between 65 and 79 years old with COVID-19, enrolled during active disease. The receptor chain draws on TRBV7-9 and TRBJ2-7, and 9 junctional nucleotides match TRBD1. The sample taken for sequencing was peripheral blood. The CDR3: CASSPRGTGNYEQYF. The DNA sequence is TGTGCCAGCAGCCCCCGGGGGACAGGGAACTACGAGCAGTACTTC.